The clone carrying this T cell receptor beta chain has a handful of counts. 60 Vbeta and 13 Jbeta primers were used in PCR. Profiling relied on immunoSEQ multiplex PCR, and the TCRdb table lists in-frame clones only, not all of them. The sample lists some 150,000 clones; 79% were seen once. This record belongs to a study of cytomegalovirus exposure and HLA in healthy donors. V was pared by 0 bases and J by 2 bases, with 11 bases between. This CDR3 region has 15 residues. Germline V gene sequence: CDR1 SGHRS, CDR2 YFSETQ. The sequenced sample consisted of PBMCs. V gene TRBV5-1 combines with J gene TRBJ1-2; the D gene is possibly TRBD1 (6 bases). The clonotype originates from a man in his forties or fifties in good health and CMV-seropositive. CDR3 region: CASSLDAGANYGYTF. The CDR3, as DNA: TGCGCCAGCAGCTTGGATGCAGGGGCAAACTATGGCTACACCTTC.